This passage covers 29 T cell receptor beta chains from one sample sequenced in a study of blood T cell repertoires in COVID-19. The table came from immunoSEQ multiplex PCR; TCRdb's copy has only in-frame clones and leaves some out. The repertoire holds under 35,000 clones, with roughly 90% as singletons. Sequenced sample: peripheral blood. All receptors derive from a human donor with active COVID-19. The donor label of this sample is uncertain.

The CDR3 loop reads CASSPPIRNTIYF. CDR3 in DNA: TGTGCCAGCTCACCACCAATCAGAAACACCATATATTTT. The chain combines TRBV18 with TRBJ1-3; D remains ambiguous. The germline gives CDR1 KGHSH, CDR2 LQKENI. The ends were cut back, 0 bases at V and 5 bases at J, with 5 bases in the middle. This CDR3 region has 13 residues.

This sequence joins TRBV18 and TRBJ2-5; D might be TRBD1 (7 bases). The germline V gene has CDR1 KGHSH and CDR2 LQKENI. V was pared by 4 bases and J by 5 bases, with 11 bases between. This CDR3 has 13 residues. In DNA, the CDR3 is TGTGCCAGCTCACTACAGGGGAGGGAGACCCAGTACTTC. Translated: CASSLQGRETQYF.

CDR3 sequence: CASSPTGEFYGYTF. The CDR3 nucleotides read TGTGCCAGCAGCCCGACAGGAGAATTCTATGGCTACACCTTC. The chain joins TRBV11-2 to TRBJ1-2; TRBD1 might be the D (6 bases). The V gene's germline CDR1 is SGHAT and CDR2 FQNNGV. The CDR3 has 14 residues. The ends were cut back, 5 bases at V and 4 bases at J, with 14 bases in the middle.

This chain uses TRBV19 with TRBJ2-1; tentatively, D is TRBD1 (6 bases). The CDR3 sequence is 15 residues long. The ends were cut back, 5 bases at V and 2 bases at J, with 13 bases in the middle. Per the germline V gene, CDR1 is LNHDA and CDR2 is SQIVND (reference sequence). In nucleotides, the CDR3 is TGTGCCAGTAGTCCCCGGACAGCACCCTACAATGAGCAGTTCTTC. Its translation is CASSPRTAPYNEQFF.

This clone showed up just once. The chain has TRBV7-9 and TRBJ1-2, with D tentatively TRBD1 (6 bases). Trimming left V 1 base short and J 0 bases short, with 12 bases between. CDR1 and CDR2 (germline): SEHNR, FQNEAQ (reference sequence). The CDR3 runs 16 residues. The DNA of the CDR3 is TGTGCCAGCAGCTTAGATGGCAGGGGTTCTAACTATGGCTACACCTTC. This codes for CASSLDGRGSNYGYTF. The whole variable domain, remainder taken from reference TRBV7-9 and TRBJ1-2, is DTGVSQNPRHKITKRGQNVTFRCDPISEHNRLYWYRQTLGQGPEFLTYFQNEAQLEKSRLLSDRFSAERPKGSFSTLEIQRTEQGDSAMYLCASSLDGRGSNYGYTFGSGTRLTVV.

The chain couples TRBV3-1 (or the pseudogene TRBV3-2) to TRBJ1-2; no definite D call. Germline values: CDR1 LGHDT, CDR2 YNNKEL (reference sequence). The CDR3 runs 14 residues. V shed 1 base and J shed 6 bases, with 12 bases lying between them. As DNA, the CDR3 is TGTGCCAGCAGCCAAGGAGGGTCCGTGAATGGCTACACCTTC. Residues: CASSQGGSVNGYTF.

This chain joins TRBV24-1 and TRBJ2-6, with a possible D match to TRBD2 (6 bases). This CDR3 has 15 residues. Germline loops: CDR1 KGHDR, CDR2 SFDVKD. V lost 4 bases and J 3 bases, leaving 9 bases between the germline ends. The CDR3 sequence is CATSDGGGGANVLTF. The CDR3 bases are TGTGCCACCAGTGACGGGGGTGGTGGGGCCAACGTCCTGACTTTC.

This clone was seen only once. The chain is built from TRBV5-5 and TRBJ2-7; TRBD1 matches 12 bases. The V segment lost 3 bases and the J segment 7 bases; nucleotides outside the gene matches: 5. Germline V gene data show CDR1 as SGHKS and CDR2 as YYEKEE (reference sequence). This CDR3 spans 14 amino acids. Written as DNA, the CDR3 is TGTGCCAGCAGCTGGGGACAGGGGGCGAGGGAGCAGTACTTC. Amino acids: CASSWGQGAREQYF.

Comment on this clone: The sample contains more than one DNA sequence encoding this CDR3. This chain links TRBV3-1 (or the pseudogene TRBV3-2) with TRBJ2-5, with D unclear. Germline values: CDR1 LGHDT, CDR2 YNNKEL (reference sequence). The V and J ends lost 1 base and 6 bases respectively, with 12 bases between them. The CDR3 spans 14 residues. The CDR3 nucleotides are TGTGCCAGCAGCCAAGGACGCGGTAGGAAGACCCAGTACTTC. Its protein is CASSQGRGRKTQYF.

As DNA, the CDR3 is TGTGCCAGCAGGGACTCCGGGTATGGCTACACCTTC. It encodes CASRDSGYGYTF. This chain connects TRBV28 to TRBJ1-2, with no clear D. CDR3 length: 12 amino acids. V lost 6 bases to trimming and J lost 5 bases, with 10 bases between them. CDR1 and CDR2 from the germline V gene are MDHEN and SYDVKM.

This sequence joins TRBV2 and TRBJ2-7; a possible D gene is TRBD2 (7 bases). In germline, CDR1 is SNHLY, CDR2 FYNNEI. V lost 6 bases, J lost 13 bases, and 19 bases lay in between. The CDR3 is 12 amino acids. This CDR3 reads CASSHPYGGPYF. The CDR3 nucleotides read TGTGCCAGCAGCCACCCTTACGGGGGGCCTTACTTC.

The chain couples TRBV18 to TRBJ1-2; D gene uncertain. Per germline, CDR1 KGHSH and CDR2 LQKENI. This CDR3 comprises 14 residues. Between the trimmed V and J ends, which lost 6 bases and 1 base, there was a span of 12 bases. The CDR3 nucleotides read TGTGCCAGCTCTCCTCTCGTAGATAACTATGGCTACACCTTC. Translation: CASSPLVDNYGYTF.

The V and J genes are TRBV6-5 and TRBJ1-6, with TRBD1 matching over 8 bases. Trimming removed 8 bases from V and 10 bases from J; junction bases left unmatched: 13. CDR1 is MNHEY and CDR2 is SVGAGI in the germline V gene. The CDR3 is made up of 15 amino acids. CDR3 residues: CASVSSGTGTSPLHF. In DNA, the CDR3 is TGTGCCAGCGTCAGCTCCGGGACAGGTACATCACCCCTCCACTTT.

V gene TRBV14 combines with J gene TRBJ1-4, with a weak D call TRBD1 (6 bases). The CDR3 extends over 17 amino acids. Germline V gene lookup returns CDR1 SGHDN and CDR2 FVKESK. Trimming took 4 bases from V and 4 from J, leaving 19 bases between them. DNA of the CDR3: TGTGCCAGCAGCCTTAACAGGGCCGGGAAGGTTAATGAAAAACTGTTTTTT. This codes for CASSLNRAGKVNEKLFF. Together with reference TRBV14 and TRBJ1-4, the CDR3 gives the full variable domain: EAGVTQFPSHSVIEKGQTVTLRCDPISGHDNLYWYRRVMGKEIKFLLHFVKESKQDESGMPNNRFLAERTGGTYSTLKVQPAELEDSGVYFCASSLNRAGKVNEKLFFGSGTQLSVL.

The chain is built from TRBV5-1 and TRBJ2-7; D perhaps matches TRBD1 (6 bases). The CDR3 is made up of 14 amino acids. CDR1 is SGHRS, CDR2 YFSETQ, per germline. Trimming left V 4 bases short and J 2 bases short, with 13 bases between. CDR3 nucleotides: TGCGCCAGCAGCCATTCAGGGGTTACCTACGAGCAGTACTTC. Its translation: CASSHSGVTYEQYF.

J is TRBJ2-4 and V is TRBV5-6; weak D call: TRBD2 (6 bases). CDR3 length: 16 residues. Germline V CDR1 and CDR2: SGHDT, YYEEEE. Trimming shortened V by 1 base and J by 4 bases, and 15 bases separated the two germline ends. The CDR3 sequence: CASSLLLAGTKNIQYF. The CDR3 region has the DNA TGTGCCAGCAGCTTGTTGCTGGCGGGAACTAAAAACATTCAGTACTTC.

The chain employs TRBV5-1 and TRBJ2-7, with 7 bases matching TRBD1. CDR3 length equals 15 residues. Germline V gene data show CDR1 as SGHRS and CDR2 as YFSETQ. The ends lost 4 bases at V and 1 base at J; junction bases unmatched: 8. The CDR3 nucleotides read TGCGCCAGCAGCCCGAGACAGGGTACGTCCTACGAGCAGTACTTC. This encodes CASSPRQGTSYEQYF.

The chain has TRBV11-2 and TRBJ2-7; tentatively, D is TRBD1 (6 bases). Between the trimmed V and J ends, which lost 5 bases and 3 bases, there was a span of 23 bases. Germline V lookup: CDR1 SGHAT, CDR2 FQNNGV. The CDR3 has 17 residues. DNA for the CDR3: TGTGCCAGCAGCCCCCAATTCAGGGGCCCAACCCTCTACGAGCAGTACTTC. It encodes CASSPQFRGPTLYEQYF.

The gene calls are TRBV19 and TRBJ1-2; TRBD1 aligns across 9 bases. CDR1 LNHDA and CDR2 SQIVND come from the germline V gene (reference sequence). The CDR3 covers 15 residues. Trimming cost V 0 bases and J 3 bases; bases outside gene matches: 2. Written as DNA, the CDR3 is TGTGCCAGTAGTATAGAGGGACAGGGAGACTATGGCTACACCTTC. The encoded protein is CASSIEGQGDYGYTF.

The chain is built from TRBV21-1 and TRBJ1-6; TRBD1, the table's D call, lacks a check against the DNA. TRBV21-1 is tagged as a pseudogene. The CDR3 is 15 residues long. The CDR3 nucleotides are TGTGCCACCGAAGCTAACAGGGGTACAAGTTCACCCCTCCACTTT. As protein: CATEANRGTSSPLHF.

The chain uses TRBV19 and TRBJ2-3, with D unclear. The CDR3 extends over 14 amino acids. Germline V gene sequence: CDR1 LNHDA, CDR2 SQIVND (reference sequence). V shed 3 bases and J shed 4 bases, with 11 bases lying between them. The CDR3: CASSILLRPDTQYF. CDR3 nucleotides: TGTGCCAGTAGTATTCTTTTGCGGCCAGATACGCAGTATTTT.

This rearrangement joins TRBV5-4 to TRBJ2-3; D is unresolved. This CDR3 contains 13 residues. V was trimmed by 4 bases and J by 1 base, leaving 7 bases between them. Per the germline V gene, CDR1 is SGHNT and CDR2 is YYREEE (reference sequence). The CDR3 sequence: CASSERGTDTQYF. The DNA of the CDR3 is TGTGCCAGCAGCGAAAGAGGCACAGATACGCAGTATTTT.

The chain couples TRBV7-9 to TRBJ1-1, with 7 nucleotides matching TRBD1. CDR3 length equals 14 residues. The V gene end was trimmed by 6 bases and the J gene end by 4 bases; junction bases not matched to a gene: 8. Looked up from germline, CDR1 is SEHNR and CDR2 is FQNEAQ (reference sequence). CDR3 amino acids: CASRSKGAGTEAFF. CDR3 in DNA: TGTGCCAGCAGAAGTAAGGGGGCGGGCACTGAAGCTTTCTTT.

This chain uses TRBV19 with TRBJ1-1, with TRBD1 as a possible D gene (6 bases). V gave up 6 bases and J gave up 7 bases, with 15 bases separating them. CDR3 size: 13 residues. Germline-derived CDR1 and CDR2 are LNHDA and SQIVND (reference sequence). The CDR3 here is CASRGGGLREAFF. DNA of the CDR3: TGTGCCAGTAGAGGGGGGGGATTACGTGAAGCTTTCTTT.

J is TRBJ2-1 and V is TRBV2; no definite D call. Deletions cut 2 bases from V and 7 bases from J, with 3 bases between. CDR1 and CDR2 from the germline V gene are SNHLY and FYNNEI. The length of the CDR3 is 11 residues. CDR3 loop: CASSEYNEQFF. CDR3 nucleotides: TGTGCCAGCAGTGAATATAATGAGCAGTTCTTC.

V usage is TRBV4-1 and J usage is TRBJ1-4; D remains unclear. Germline V gene lookup returns CDR1 MGHRA and CDR2 YSYEKL. CDR3 size: 15 residues. Trimming shortened V by 4 bases and J by 0 bases, and 9 bases separated the two germline ends. Here the CDR3 DNA reads TGCGCCAGCAGCCCCCTGGCAGCAACTAATGAAAAACTGTTTTTT. This encodes CASSPLAATNEKLFF.

J is TRBJ2-1 and V is TRBV5-8, with unresolved D. Germline assignment: CDR1 SGHTS and CDR2 YDEGEE. The CDR3 covers 11 residues. V was clipped by 1 base and J by 6 bases, with 2 bases between them. CDR3 bases: TGTGCCAGCAGCTTGCGCAATGAGCAGTTCTTC. Amino acids: CASSLRNEQFF.

V gene TRBV5-5 combines with J gene TRBJ2-7; 7 positions match TRBD1. Germline CDR1 reads SGHKS; CDR2 reads YYEKEE (reference sequence). Losses at the gene ends were 2 bases for V and 7 bases for J; bases not matched to a gene: 9. The CDR3 has 14 residues. CDR3 in DNA: TGTGCCAGCAGCTTTTGGGGACAGACTATGGAGCAGTACTTC. Its translation is CASSFWGQTMEQYF. Based on the CDR3 plus reference TRBV5-5 and TRBJ2-7, the full variable domain is DAGVTQSPTHLIKTRGQQVTLRCSPISGHKSVSWYQQVLGQGPQFIFQYYEKEERGRGNFPDRFSARQFPNYSSELNVNALLLGDSALYLCASSFWGQTMEQYFGPGTRLTVT.

The V and J genes are TRBV5-4 and TRBJ2-5, with D tentatively TRBD1 (6 bases). CDR3 length equals 14 residues. Germline V gene sequence: CDR1 SGHNT, CDR2 YYREEE (reference sequence). V lost 0 bases to trimming and J lost 3 bases, with 9 bases between them. For the CDR3, the DNA is TGTGCCAGCAGCTTGGTGGGGGCGAAAGAGACCCAGTACTTC. It specifies CASSLVGAKETQYF.